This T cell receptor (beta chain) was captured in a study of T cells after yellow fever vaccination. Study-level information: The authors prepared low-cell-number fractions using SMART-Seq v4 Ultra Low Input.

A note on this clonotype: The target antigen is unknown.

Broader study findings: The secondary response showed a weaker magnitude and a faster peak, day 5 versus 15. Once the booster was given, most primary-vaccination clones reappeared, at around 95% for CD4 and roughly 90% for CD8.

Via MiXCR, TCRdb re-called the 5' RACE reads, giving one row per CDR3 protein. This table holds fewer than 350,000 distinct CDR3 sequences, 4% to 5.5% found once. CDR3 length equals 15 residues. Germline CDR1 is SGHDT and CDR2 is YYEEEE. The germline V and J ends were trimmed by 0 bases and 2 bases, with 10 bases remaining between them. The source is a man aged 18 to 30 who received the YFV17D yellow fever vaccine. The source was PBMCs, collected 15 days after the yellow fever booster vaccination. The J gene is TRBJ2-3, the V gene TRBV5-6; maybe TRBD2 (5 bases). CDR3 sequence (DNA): TGTGCCAGCAGCTTGGACTGGAGGTACACAGATACGCAGTATTTT. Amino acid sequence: CASSLDWRYTDTQYF.